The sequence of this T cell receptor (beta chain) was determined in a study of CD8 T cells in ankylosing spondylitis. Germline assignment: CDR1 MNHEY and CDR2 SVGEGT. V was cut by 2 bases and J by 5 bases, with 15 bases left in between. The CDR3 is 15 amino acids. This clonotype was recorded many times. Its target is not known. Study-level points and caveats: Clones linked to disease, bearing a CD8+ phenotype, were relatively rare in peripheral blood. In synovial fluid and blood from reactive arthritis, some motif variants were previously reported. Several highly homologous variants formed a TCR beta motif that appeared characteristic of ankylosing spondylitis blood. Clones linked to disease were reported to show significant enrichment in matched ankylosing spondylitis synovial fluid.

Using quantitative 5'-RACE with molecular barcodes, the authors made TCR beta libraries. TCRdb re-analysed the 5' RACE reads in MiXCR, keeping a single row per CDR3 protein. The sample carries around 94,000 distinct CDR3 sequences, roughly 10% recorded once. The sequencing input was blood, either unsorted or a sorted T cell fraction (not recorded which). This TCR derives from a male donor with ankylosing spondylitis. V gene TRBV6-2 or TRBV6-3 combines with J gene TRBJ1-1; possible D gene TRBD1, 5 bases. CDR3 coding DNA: TGTGCCAGCAGTTACCCGGATACAGGAGAAACTGAAGCTTTCTTT. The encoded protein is CASSYPDTGETEAFF.